The 13 T cell receptor beta chains listed next were all sequenced from one sample in a study of B cell selection in AIRE deficiency. The sorted conventional CD4 T cells were gated as CD4+CD127+. Only in-frame clones appear in the TCRdb table, and some are missing; sequencing was by immunoSEQ multiplex PCR. This sample yields fewer than 25,000 clones, of which approximately 96% are seen a single time; 0.15% to 0.2% belongs to the top ten. The sequenced material came from CD4+CD127+ conventional T cells sorted from PBMCs. These receptors came from a human donor in good health.

This clone has a single count. The chain uses TRBV27 and TRBJ2-3; 9 bases align to TRBD2. CDR1 and CDR2 from the germline V gene are MNHEY and SMNVEV (reference sequence). Trimming removed 3 bases from V and 4 bases from J; junction bases left unmatched: 11. This CDR3 comprises 17 residues. The CDR3 is CASSFFGGLAGPDTQYF. The CDR3 DNA is TGTGCCAGCAGTTTCTTTGGCGGGCTAGCGGGACCAGATACGCAGTATTTT.

In its sample, this clone was seen once. The chain employs TRBV12-5 and TRBJ2-7; TRBD2 matches at 7 bases. This CDR3 contains 16 residues. The J segment lost 2 bases and the V segment lost 2 bases, leaving 9 bases of the junction unmatched. Germline V gives CDR1 LGHNT, CDR2 FRNRAP. CDR3 in DNA: TGTGCTAGTGGTTTGAGATTGCGGGGGTACCCCTACGAGCAGTACTTC. Protein product: CASGLRLRGYPYEQYF.

The chain is built from TRBV2 and TRBJ2-5; 7 nucleotides match TRBD2. Unmatched junction bases numbered 9, after V lost 4 bases and J lost 4 bases. Germline V gives CDR1 SNHLY, CDR2 FYNNEI. The CDR3 sequence is 15 residues long. CDR3 bases: TGTGCCAGCAGTGTATTAAGACTAGCTGGAGAGACCCAGTACTTC. This encodes CASSVLRLAGETQYF.

The chain has TRBV9 and TRBJ2-3, with D possibly TRBD2 on 6 matching bases. CDR3 size: 15 residues. The ends were cut back, 0 bases at V and 0 bases at J, with 8 bases in the middle. Germline CDR1 SGDLS, CDR2 YYNGEE. In DNA, the CDR3 is TGTGCCAGCAGCGTAGAACTAGCAAGCACAGATACGCAGTATTTT. Translated, it gives CASSVELASTDTQYF. The full variable domain, rest sourced from reference TRBV9 and TRBJ2-3, is DSGVTQTPKHLITATGQRVTLRCSPRSGDLSVYWYQQSLDQGLQFLIQYYNGEERAKGNILERFSAQQFPDLHSELNLSSLELGDSALYFCASSVELASTDTQYFGPGTRLTVL.

This chain joins TRBV6-6 and TRBJ1-5; no reliable D call. With the DNA end fitting TRBJ2-3 better, the J assignment may be wrong. The CDR3 covers 14 residues. From germline, CDR1 is MNHNY and CDR2 SVGAGI (reference sequence). As DNA, the CDR3 is TGTGCCAGCACCGCCGGACGGAGCAATCAGCCCCAGTATTTT. Translation: CASTAGRSNQPQYF.

The chain recombines TRBV19 with TRBJ2-5, with D possibly TRBD2 on 7 matching bases. Germline CDR1 and CDR2: LNHDA and SQIVND (reference sequence). There are 15 residues in the CDR3. V was shortened by 1 base and J by 3 bases, with 12 bases between the two germline ends. CDR3 nucleotide sequence: TGTGCCAGTAGTATAGGGCAGGGGAGGGAAGAGACCCAGTACTTC. The encoded protein is CASSIGQGREETQYF.

The chain is built from TRBV6-6 and TRBJ1-1, with TRBD1 matching over 8 bases. The CDR3 has 11 residues. V shed 8 bases, J shed 7 bases, and the junction held 3 bases outside the gene matches. The V gene's germline CDR1 is MNHNY and CDR2 SVGAGI (reference sequence). The CDR3: CASGQGGEAFF. As DNA, the CDR3 is TGTGCCAGCGGACAGGGCGGTGAAGCTTTCTTT.

In this sample, this clone turned up once. This chain uses TRBV7-7 with TRBJ2-5; TRBD2 is a possible D gene (5 bases). Germline V gene lookup returns CDR1 SSHAT and CDR2 FNYEAQ (reference sequence). V was trimmed by 1 base and J by 3 bases, leaving 9 bases between them. The CDR3 has 14 residues. The CDR3 nucleotides read TGTGCCAGCAGCTTAGACACGGGGAAAGAGACCCAGTACTTC. Protein: CASSLDTGKETQYF.

The V gene is TRBV27, the J gene TRBJ2-1; 7 nucleotides match TRBD1. The V gene end was trimmed by 6 bases and the J gene end by 6 bases; junction bases not matched to a gene: 14. The V gene's germline CDR1 is MNHEY and CDR2 SMNVEV (reference sequence). This CDR3 is built from 16 residues. The CDR3 sequence is CASRWKGARLINEQFF. DNA of the CDR3: TGTGCCAGCAGATGGAAGGGGGCGAGATTGATCAATGAGCAGTTCTTC.

This chain links TRBV5-1 with TRBJ2-3; 12 bases line up with TRBD2. Losses at the gene ends were 4 bases for V and 1 base for J; bases not matched to a gene: 7. Germline V CDR1 and CDR2: SGHRS, YFSETQ. This CDR3 is 17 amino acids long. This CDR3 is CASSRSSGGGGTDTQYF. CDR3 coding DNA: TGCGCCAGCAGCCGGTCTAGCGGGGGGGGCGGCACAGATACGCAGTATTTT.

The rearrangement uses TRBV5-1 and TRBJ1-1; TRBD1 is a possible D gene (5 bases). CDR1 SGHRS and CDR2 YFSETQ come from the germline V gene. V was clipped by 2 bases and J by 1 base, with 12 bases between them. This CDR3 contains 15 residues. The CDR3: CASSFGGGTNTEAFF. In DNA form, the CDR3 reads TGCGCCAGCAGCTTCGGCGGGGGAACGAACACTGAAGCTTTCTTT.

The chain has TRBV6-5 and TRBJ1-4; D call uncertain. Trimming removed 0 bases at V and 7 bases at J, with 9 bases between. This CDR3 comprises 14 residues. The germline gives CDR1 MNHEY, CDR2 SVGAGI. The CDR3 DNA reads as TGTGCCAGCAGTTACTCGAACTTAGCTGAAAAACTGTTTTTT. This sequence encodes CASSYSNLAEKLFF.

The chain is built from TRBV10-1 and TRBJ2-5; the D gene is possibly TRBD2 (6 bases). Germline V lookup: CDR1 WNHNN, CDR2 SYGVQD (reference sequence). The CDR3 runs 15 residues. Trimming took off 3 bases at V and 2 bases at J, with 13 bases between the two ends. The CDR3 DNA reads as TGCGCCAGCAGTGATGCCGCGGAGGGGCAAGAGACCCAGTACTTC. Amino acids: CASSDAAEGQETQYF.